The following is a TCR beta chain sequence with its context. The antigen remains unidentified. Combining a sample-barcoded 5' primer with a J-beta primer mix, a second PCR ran for 7 to 11 cycles. TCRdb recomputed calls from the 5' RACE reads with MiXCR, one row per CDR3 protein. The table includes approximately 600,000 distinct CDR3 sequences, roughly 50% detected once. The CDR3 totals 13 residues. Per the germline V gene, CDR1 is MNHEY and CDR2 is SVGEGT. Deletions cut 6 bases from V and 9 bases from J, with 15 bases between. The sample is drawn from a study of blood T cells in healthy people across ages. In each sample, at least 7 million PBMCs were isolated. Study-wide findings and caveats: Naive CD4+ cells and diversity were both higher in long-lived donors than in aged donors.

The source of this sequence is a man between 60 and 70 years old in good health. The chain has TRBV6-2 or TRBV6-3 and TRBJ2-1, with D unresolved. Sequenced input: blood. CDR3 sequence reads: CASRDRDVGEQFF. The CDR3 DNA sequence: TGTGCCAGCAGGGATAGAGATGTGGGTGAGCAGTTCTTC.